This passage covers 15 T cell receptor beta chains from one sample sequenced in a study of blood T cell repertoires in COVID-19. Sequencing used immunoSEQ multiplex PCR; TCRdb keeps in-frame clones, though not all of them. In the table there are about 180,000 clones, roughly 81% of which are singletons. Sequencing used peripheral blood. These receptor sequences come from a woman aged 45-65 years with COVID-19, enrolled during active disease.

This clone was found once. V gene TRBV7-9 combines with J gene TRBJ1-2; 9 bases are a match to TRBD1. This CDR3 has 16 residues. After removal of 1 base from V and 6 bases from J, the junction contained 9 bases not matched to a gene. Germline assignment: CDR1 SEHNR and CDR2 FQNEAQ (reference sequence). The CDR3 is CASSLGADRGLNGYTF. As DNA, the CDR3 is TGTGCCAGCAGCTTAGGTGCGGACAGGGGACTTAATGGCTACACCTTC.

V and J are TRBV7-3 and TRBJ2-1; 7 bases are shared with TRBD1. Per the germline V gene, CDR1 is SGHTA and CDR2 is FQGTGA. Losses at the gene ends were 0 bases for V and 7 bases for J; bases not matched to a gene: 6. This CDR3 comprises 15 residues. The CDR3 region is CASSLTGQLGNEQFF. The CDR3 DNA reads as TGTGCCAGCAGCTTAACGGGACAGCTTGGGAATGAGCAGTTCTTC.

This clone was observed a few times. This rearrangement joins TRBV4-3 to TRBJ1-3; 8 bases fit TRBD1. Losses at the gene ends were 0 bases for V and 2 bases for J; bases not matched to a gene: 3. The germline CDR1 and CDR2 sequences are LGHNA and YSLEER. The CDR3 contains 16 residues. The CDR3 DNA sequence: TGCGCCAGCAGCCAAGAACGGACAGGGACTGGAAACACCATATATTTT. Translation: CASSQERTGTGNTIYF.

This rearrangement joins TRBV6-5 to TRBJ1-3, with 8 bases that match TRBD1. V lost 10 bases and J lost 3; bases outside the gene matches: 5. Looked up from germline, CDR1 is MNHEY and CDR2 is SVGAGI. This CDR3 region has 13 residues. This CDR3 is CATRGTGGNTIYF. In DNA, the CDR3 is TGTGCCACCAGGGGGACAGGTGGAAACACCATATATTTT.

The genes are TRBV4-3 and TRBJ1-4, with D possibly matching TRBD1 (5 bases). The CDR3 is 15 amino acids. Germline lookup yields CDR1 LGHNA and CDR2 YSLEER. The V gene lost 4 bases and the J gene lost 7 bases, with 16 bases spanning the gap. CDR3 region: CASSPEVGTGEKLFF. CDR3 DNA: TGCGCCAGCAGCCCCGAGGTAGGGACTGGTGAAAAACTGTTTTTT.

The rearrangement joins TRBV2 to TRBJ1-6, with 7 bases lining up with TRBD1. J lost 7 bases, V lost 7 bases, and 13 bases had no gene match. Germline lookup yields CDR1 SNHLY and CDR2 FYNNEI. This CDR3 spans 16 amino acids. CDR3 loop: CASTLLRDSSNSPLHF. CDR3 coding DNA: TGTGCCAGCACTCTCCTGCGGGACAGTTCGAATTCACCCCTCCACTTT.

The rearrangement joins TRBV6-5 to TRBJ1-4; D uncertain. CDR3 length equals 14 residues. V lost 6 bases, J lost 4 bases, and 12 bases lay in between. Germline CDR1 reads MNHEY; CDR2 reads SVGAGI. The CDR3 DNA follows: TGTGCCAGCAGGCAAGGACTGGGTAATGAAAAACTGTTTTTT. It is translated as CASRQGLGNEKLFF.

The chain carries TRBV11-3 and TRBJ1-1, with D possibly TRBD1 on 6 matching bases. Germline V gene data show CDR1 as SGHNT and CDR2 as YENEEA. This CDR3 is built from 17 residues. V was cut by 3 bases and J by 0 bases, with 17 bases left in between. The CDR3 here is CASSLTGATLVNTEAFF. The CDR3, as DNA: TGTGCCAGCAGCTTGACAGGCGCCACTCTTGTGAACACTGAAGCTTTCTTT.

The chain has TRBV18 and TRBJ2-7; the D gene is possibly TRBD1 (6 bases). The CDR3 totals 15 residues. From germline, CDR1 is KGHSH and CDR2 LQKENI. Between the trimmed V and J ends, which lost 0 bases and 6 bases, there was a span of 15 bases. CDR3 sequence reads: CASSPPTGVLSEQYF. The CDR3 bases are TGTGCCAGCTCACCACCGACAGGCGTCCTAAGCGAGCAGTACTTC.

The gene calls are TRBV7-3 and TRBJ1-2; D ambiguous. The CDR3 sequence is 14 residues long. Trimming cost V 0 bases and J 8 bases, with 13 bases left between them. Germline V gives CDR1 SGHTA, CDR2 FQGTGA. The CDR3 DNA sequence: TGTGCCAGCAGCTTAACGTCGACCTCGAGGGGCTACACCTTC. It yields the protein CASSLTSTSRGYTF.

The chain combines TRBV6-5 with TRBJ1-1, with D tentatively TRBD1 (5 bases). The germline CDR1 and CDR2 sequences are MNHEY and SVGAGI. The germline V and J ends were trimmed by 9 bases and 8 bases, with 13 bases remaining between them. The CDR3 has 11 residues. CDR3 coding DNA: TGTGCCAGTACGCGCGGGACGGAAGCTTTCTTT. Its translation is CASTRGTEAFF.

The gene calls are TRBV5-1 and TRBJ2-4, with D perhaps TRBD1 (6 bases). There are 16 residues in the CDR3. Germline V gene data show CDR1 as SGHRS and CDR2 as YFSETQ. V lost 5 bases and J 3 bases, leaving 18 bases between the germline ends. For the CDR3, the DNA is TGCGCCAGCAGTTTACAGGGCGCATGGGGCAAAAACATTCAGTACTTC. Translating gives CASSLQGAWGKNIQYF.

This clone was recorded a few times. The chain recombines TRBV12-3 or TRBV12-4 with TRBJ1-5; possibly TRBD1 for D (5 bases). Deletions cut 8 bases from V and 6 bases from J, with 11 bases between. The CDR3 is 12 residues long. This CDR3 is CASLREGQPQHF. CDR3 bases: TGTGCCAGCCTCAGGGAGGGTCAGCCCCAGCATTTT.

The chain has TRBV9 and TRBJ2-1; TRBD2 agrees at 8 bases. V shed 1 base, J shed 6 bases, and the junction held 9 bases outside the gene matches. Germline V gene data show CDR1 as SGDLS and CDR2 as YYNGEE. This CDR3 spans 16 amino acids. The CDR3 sequence is CASSVSPGLGVNEQFF. CDR3 coding DNA: TGTGCCAGCAGCGTAAGCCCGGGACTAGGAGTCAATGAGCAGTTCTTC.

The chain uses TRBV2 and TRBJ2-3; the D gene is possibly TRBD1 (6 bases). Germline V lookup: CDR1 SNHLY, CDR2 FYNNEI. This CDR3 has 15 residues. Trimming pared 6 bases from V and 0 bases from J, leaving 13 bases between. The CDR3 DNA reads as TGTGCCAGCAGGAAAGACAGGACTAGCACAGATACGCAGTATTTT. Protein sequence: CASRKDRTSTDTQYF.